The 17 T cell receptor beta chains below come from one sample, sequenced in a study of T-cell memory formation after mild COVID-19 (dated by TCRdb to the early 2020s). The receptor library was made with 5' RACE. Reads for this sample came from an Illumina NovaSeq 6000. The raw public reads went through TCRdb reprocessing: fastp at Q25, MiXCR clone calling, in-frame beta chains kept. Entries are consolidated by CDR3 protein sequence, retaining the most common genes and DNA. The sample yields a few hundred thousand distinct CDR3 sequences; roughly 21% were counted once. The leading ten clones occupy about 8.4% of the sample. Sequenced: PBMCs or a T cell subset sorted from them (not recorded which). Source of these receptors: an adult woman who had mild COVID-19 (a few samples of this study predate the infection). The sample titles of this study are shuffled in the database, so cell type and time point are left out; the donor was told from shared clones.

The rearrangement uses TRBV7-2 and TRBJ2-2; TRBD2 might be the D (7 bases). Looked up from germline, CDR1 is SGHTA and CDR2 is FQGNSA. Between the trimmed V and J ends, which lost 4 bases and 6 bases, there was a span of 12 bases. The CDR3 runs 14 residues. Here the CDR3 DNA reads TGTGCCAGCAGCTATGTGGGGGGGCCCGGGGAGCTGTTTTTT. It translates to CASSYVGGPGELFF.

This clonotype was seen ten or more times. The rearrangement uses TRBV6-5 and TRBJ1-2; 8 bases fit TRBD1. V lost 2 bases, J lost 6 bases, and 8 bases stayed unmatched. CDR3 length: 15 residues. The germline V gene encodes CDR1 MNHEY and CDR2 SVGAGI. CDR3 DNA sequence: TGTGCCAGCAGTTACCGACAGGGGCCGGCGGATGGCTACACCTTC. Residues: CASSYRQGPADGYTF.

This chain uses TRBV7-2 with TRBJ2-1, with D possibly TRBD2 on 7 matching bases. This CDR3 has 15 amino acids. Germline loops: CDR1 SGHTA, CDR2 FQGNSA. Trimming took 6 bases from V and 4 from J, leaving 16 bases between them. CDR3 nucleotides: TGTGCCAGCAGTCCTAACAGGGAGGGGTACAATGAGCAGTTCTTC. The encoded protein is CASSPNREGYNEQFF.

This clonotype has at least ten counts. In nucleotides, the CDR3 is TGTGCCAGCAGCTTAAGTAGAGCTCACAATGAGCAGTTCTTC. Translating gives CASSLSRAHNEQFF. This chain links TRBV7-2 with TRBJ2-1, with D uncertain. Deletions cut 2 bases from V and 5 bases from J, with 10 bases between. Germline CDR1 is SGHTA and CDR2 is FQGNSA. The CDR3 is 14 amino acids.

V and J are TRBV20-1 and TRBJ1-2; 8 bases line up with TRBD1. Germline trimming cut 6 bases from V and 5 bases from J; bases unmatched to any gene: 17. Germline lookup yields CDR1 DFQATT and CDR2 SNEGSKA (reference sequence). The CDR3 contains 16 residues. The CDR3: CSAPTGDITDAYGYTF. The CDR3 DNA is TGCAGTGCCCCGACAGGGGATATCACCGATGCGTATGGCTACACCTTC.

Only a few counts were recorded for this clonotype. This sequence joins TRBV7-6 and TRBJ2-4, with a possible D match to TRBD2 (6 bases). The germline gives CDR1 SGHVS, CDR2 FNYEAQ. The V and J ends lost 1 base and 6 bases respectively, with 13 bases between them. CDR3 length: 15 amino acids. The CDR3 sequence: CASSLGRGGGNIQYF. As DNA, the CDR3 is TGTGCCAGCAGCTTAGGCCGGGGAGGCGGAAACATTCAGTACTTC.

In the case of this clonotype: A clone one base away is much larger, so this may be a read error. The rearrangement joins TRBV12-3 or TRBV12-4 to TRBJ1-6; 9 nucleotides align to TRBD1. This CDR3 contains 15 residues. The CDR3 DNA sequence: TGTGCCAGCAGTTTGGACAGGGGAGGTGGTTCACCCCTCCAATTT. Protein: CASSLDRGGGSPLQF.

V is TRBV27 and J is TRBJ1-5; D is undetermined. This CDR3 is built from 17 residues. Deletions cut 7 bases from V and 4 bases from J, with 23 bases between. From germline, CDR1 is MNHEY and CDR2 SMNVEV (reference sequence). The CDR3 DNA sequence: TGTGCCAGCACCTCCTCTGGCTTAGGGAGATGGAATCAGCCCCAGCATTTT. Protein sequence: CASTSSGLGRWNQPQHF.

The table lists this clonotype with many counts. The chain carries TRBV20-1 and TRBJ2-1; possible D gene TRBD2, 7 bases. The CDR3 has 14 amino acids. Trimming pared 3 bases from V and 10 bases from J, leaving 19 bases between. In germline, CDR1 is DFQATT, CDR2 SNEGSKA (reference sequence). CDR3 in DNA: TGCAGTGCTAGCGGGGGGCCGGTTTGGGAGGAGCAGTTCTTC. It translates to CSASGGPVWEEQFF.

The gene calls are TRBV7-9 and TRBJ2-5; D remains unclear. The CDR3 runs to 13 residues. V gave up 1 base and J gave up 5 bases, with 8 bases separating them. In germline, CDR1 is SEHNR, CDR2 FQNEAQ (reference sequence). The CDR3 sequence is CASSLEMDETQYF. Written as DNA, the CDR3 is TGTGCCAGCAGCTTAGAGATGGATGAGACCCAGTACTTC. Variable domain in full (rest from reference TRBV7-9 and TRBJ2-5): DTGVSQNPRHKITKRGQNVTFRCDPISEHNRLYWYRQTLGQGPEFLTYFQNEAQLEKSRLLSDRFSAERPKGSFSTLEIQRTEQGDSAMYLCASSLEMDETQYFGPGTRLLVL.

This sequence joins TRBV9 and TRBJ1-1; 7 nucleotides line up with TRBD1. CDR1 is SGDLS and CDR2 is YYNGEE in the germline V gene. CDR3 length equals 15 residues. After removal of 3 bases from V and 0 bases from J, the junction contained 5 bases not matched to a gene. The CDR3 nucleotides read TGTGCCAGCAGCGCCCAGGACAGGATGAACACTGAAGCTTTCTTT. It is translated as CASSAQDRMNTEAFF. The full variable domain, rest sourced from reference TRBV9 and TRBJ1-1, is DSGVTQTPKHLITATGQRVTLRCSPRSGDLSVYWYQQSLDQGLQFLIQYYNGEERAKGNILERFSAQQFPDLHSELNLSSLELGDSALYFCASSAQDRMNTEAFFGQGTRLTVV.

The chain is built from TRBV4-1 and TRBJ1-6; tentative D call: TRBD1 (6 bases). Germline V gene data show CDR1 as MGHRA and CDR2 as YSYEKL. V gave up 1 base and J gave up 10 bases, with 20 bases separating them. The CDR3 is 17 residues long. CDR3 loop: CASSQVSGGQIVSPLHF. The CDR3 DNA reads as TGCGCCAGCAGCCAAGTTTCGGGGGGGCAAATTGTATCACCCCTCCACTTT.

The chain carries TRBV24-1 and TRBJ2-7, with D perhaps matching TRBD2 (5 bases). Trimming took off 1 base at V and 6 bases at J, with 6 bases between the two ends. This CDR3 is 12 amino acids long. Germline V CDR1 and CDR2: KGHDR, SFDVKD. The CDR3: CATSDFGGEQYF. The CDR3 region has the DNA TGTGCCACCAGTGATTTTGGAGGCGAGCAGTACTTC.

In this sample, this clonotype turned up once. The chain carries TRBV20-1 and TRBJ2-7, with D unclear. The CDR3 extends over 10 amino acids. V was pared by 5 bases and J by 6 bases, with 8 bases between. The germline CDR1 and CDR2 sequences are DFQATT and SNEGSKA (reference sequence). The CDR3 reads CSAPIGEQYF. The CDR3 DNA sequence: TGCAGTGCTCCTATTGGCGAGCAGTACTTC.

The chain has TRBV20-1 and TRBJ2-4; 8 nucleotides align to TRBD2. This CDR3 comprises 13 residues. The germline V gene encodes CDR1 DFQATT and CDR2 SNEGSKA (reference sequence). V dropped 6 bases and J dropped 7; count of bases not matched to a gene: 8. CDR3 region: CSAKPGTSNIQYF. As DNA, the CDR3 is TGCAGTGCAAAACCCGGGACTAGTAACATTCAGTACTTC.

With regard to this clonotype: At one end, the junction sequence differs from germline, possibly due to a read error. This sequence joins TRBV11-1 and TRBJ2-1; no definite D call. Germline V lookup: CDR1 SGHAT, CDR2 FQDESV (reference sequence). There are 14 residues in the CDR3. CDR3 region: CGSSFYGTYNEQFF. CDR3 coding DNA: TGTGGCAGCAGCTTCTACGGTACCTACAATGAGCAGTTCTTC.

The chain employs TRBV20-1 and TRBJ2-6; D gene unclear. This CDR3 contains 13 residues. CDR1 is DFQATT, CDR2 SNEGSKA, per germline (reference sequence). Trimming removed 5 bases at V and 0 bases at J, with 5 bases between. Here the CDR3 DNA reads TGCAGTGCTTTCAGCTCTGGGGCCAACGTCCTGACTTTC. Translated: CSAFSSGANVLTF.